This TCR beta chain stems from a study of tumor and adjacent non-tumor tissue in lung cancer. Whole-study context: Samples averaged roughly 4 million productive TCRbeta reads each.

RNA was extracted from bulk tissue without any cell sorting. The normal lung tissue was taken more than 3 cm from the tumor edge. The library came from three nested PCR rounds adapted from ARM-PCR protocols. Via MiXCR, TCRdb re-called the multiplex PCR reads, giving one row per CDR3 protein. The sample holds roughly 49,000 distinct CDR3 sequences, just under 75% seen once. This clonotype was recorded once. The antigen remains unidentified. An end of the junction differs from the germline gene, which may be a read error. This CDR3 is built from 16 residues. Germline V gene data show CDR1 as MGHRA and CDR2 as YSYEKL. Study findings and constraints: Patients with more diverse tumor TCRs had worse survival. Tumor tissue had significantly higher TCR diversity than normal lung.

The specimen was distant non-tumor lung tissue. This chain links TRBV4-1 with TRBJ2-1, with 11 bases matching TRBD2. The sequence came from a woman in her sixties with non-small cell lung cancer. CDR3 in DNA: TGCACCAGCAGCCAAGCGGCTAGCGGGGGGCCCAATGAGCAGCTCTTC. Protein product: CTSSQAASGGPNEQLF.